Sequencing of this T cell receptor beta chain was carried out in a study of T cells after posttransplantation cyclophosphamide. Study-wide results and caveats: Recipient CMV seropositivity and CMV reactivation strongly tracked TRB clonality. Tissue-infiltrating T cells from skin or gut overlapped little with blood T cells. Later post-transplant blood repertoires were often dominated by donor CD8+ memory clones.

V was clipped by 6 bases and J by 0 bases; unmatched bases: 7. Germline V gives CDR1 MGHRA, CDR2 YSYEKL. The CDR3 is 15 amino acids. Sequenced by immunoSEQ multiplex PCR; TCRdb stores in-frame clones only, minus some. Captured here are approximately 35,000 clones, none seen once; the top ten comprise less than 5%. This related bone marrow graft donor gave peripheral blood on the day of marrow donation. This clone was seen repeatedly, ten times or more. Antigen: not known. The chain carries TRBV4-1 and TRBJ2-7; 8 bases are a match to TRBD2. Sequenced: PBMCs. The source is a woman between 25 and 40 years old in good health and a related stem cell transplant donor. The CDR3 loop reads CASRLSGGSSYEQYF. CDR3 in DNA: TGCGCCAGCAGGTTAAGCGGGGGCTCCTCCTACGAGCAGTACTTC.